These T cell receptor beta chains were read from a single sample in a study of molecular identifiers for immune sequencing clone quantification. TCRdb re-analysed the PCR reads in MiXCR, keeping a single row per CDR3 protein. The table lists about 640,000 distinct CDR3 sequences, about 20% of them singletons. The source material was naive CD8+ T cells from blood, with Jurkat cell RNA spiked in. These receptors all stem from a human donor in good health. Some libraries in this study had Jurkat cell RNA spiked in. The conserved cysteine and the conserved F or W are not part of the CDR3 here.

TRBJ2-7 TRBV9 ASSGGEEYWEQY
TRBJ2-7 TRBV20-1 SARKLADAYEQY
TRBJ2-7 TRBV7-9 ASSGGIEQY
TRBJ1-1 TRBV20-1 SAIPRDSWTEAF
TRBJ1-6 TRBV2 ASKTGLGYNSPLH
TRBJ1-5 TRBV2 ASRTGTTLTNQPQH
TRBJ2-3 TRBV6-1 VSSWTTDTQY
TRBJ2-2 TRBV5-1 ASSLAQGDTLNTGELF
TRBJ2-7 TRBV20-1 SARVSQGVYEQY
TRBJ2-5 TRBV5-8 ASSWGFGEETQY
TRBJ1-5 TRBV6-6 ASKPHSGTQINQPQH
TRBJ2-7 TRBV7-9 ASSFPAYYEQY
TRBJ1-1 TRBV20-1 SARDRSGGYTEAF
TRBJ2-5 TRBV5-6 ASSLGTSGLETQY
TRBJ2-7 TRBV7-9 ASSPLRTGNTYEQY
TRBJ2-3 TRBV4-1 ASSQEYGIESDTQY